The 30 T cell receptor beta chains listed next were all sequenced from one sample in a study of HIV-infected patients and healthy controls (dated by TCRdb to the mid-2010s). Library creation used 5' RACE. TCRdb shows the sequencer as Illumina MiSeq. Approximately 0.5 ug RNA was reverse transcribed with SuperScript III using primers against the alpha and beta constant regions. Alpha and beta chain libraries were generated separately via chain-specific third strand synthesis with multiplexing indices. TCRdb trimmed public reads at Q25 via fastp, called clones via MiXCR and kept in-frame beta chains. All rows with the same CDR3 protein become a single entry with the most common DNA and genes. This sample gives tens of thousands of distinct CDR3 sequences in total; approximately 9% of them show up just once. The ten largest clones represent 3% to 4.5% of the sample. Whole blood was used without cell fractionation, so the repertoire reflected all unsorted peripheral T cells.

Source material: blood. The receptors stem from an adult in good health.

The sample holds many counts of this clonotype. The gene calls are TRBV5-5 and TRBJ1-1; D is undetermined. The CDR3 length is 14 residues. CDR1 is SGHKS, CDR2 YYEKEE, per germline (reference sequence). V lost 5 bases, J lost 0 bases, and 11 bases lay in between. The chain's CDR3 is CASRTVTLNTEAFF. CDR3 nucleotide sequence: TGTGCCAGCAGAACCGTGACGTTGAACACTGAAGCTTTCTTT.

This clonotype was picked up many times. The gene calls are TRBV30 and TRBJ2-2; no clear D gene. V was cut by 3 bases and J by 2 bases, with 16 bases left in between. This CDR3 has 16 amino acids. The germline CDR1 and CDR2 sequences are GTSNPN and SVGIG (reference sequence). In DNA, the CDR3 is TGTGCCTGGAGGGCCGGAGTCCAGGTCAACACCGGGGAGCTGTTTTTT. Protein product: CAWRAGVQVNTGELFF.

This clonotype has more than one count but fewer than ten. J is TRBJ2-7 and V is TRBV25-1; 8 bases are shared with TRBD2. This CDR3 region has 15 residues. CDR1 and CDR2 (germline): MGHDK, SYGVNS. V dropped 1 base and J dropped 3; count of bases not matched to a gene: 5. The CDR3 protein is CASSESGGVGYEQYF. The CDR3 nucleotides read TGTGCCAGCAGTGAATCGGGAGGGGTGGGCTACGAGCAGTACTTC.

This clonotype is categorized as medium-sized (0.01 to 0.1%). The chain's CDR3 is CASSDRDTGELFF. CDR3 nucleotide sequence: TGTGCCAGCAGTGACAGGGACACCGGGGAGCTGTTTTTT. This rearrangement joins TRBV6-4 to TRBJ2-2; D is ambiguous. CDR1 is MRHNA, CDR2 SNTAGT, per germline. Between the trimmed V and J ends, which lost 2 bases and 3 bases, there was a span of 4 bases. CDR3 size: 13 residues.

This sequence joins TRBV10-3 and TRBJ1-1; 7 nucleotides match TRBD1. Germline V gene data show CDR1 as ENHRY and CDR2 as SYGVKD. J lost 4 bases, V lost 3 bases, and 2 bases had no gene match. The CDR3 extends over 13 amino acids. DNA of the CDR3: TGTGCCATCAGTGAACAGGGGAGCACTGAAGCTTTCTTT. Protein: CAISEQGSTEAFF.

This clonotype ranks as medium-sized. The V gene is TRBV12-3 or TRBV12-4, the J gene TRBJ2-1; D call uncertain. This CDR3 spans 12 amino acids. The V and J ends lost 5 bases and 0 bases respectively, with 2 bases between them. The CDR3 loop is CASSISYNEQFF. In nucleotides, the CDR3 is TGTGCCAGCAGTATCTCCTACAATGAGCAGTTCTTC.

This clonotype was counted ten times or more. This chain uses TRBV11-2 with TRBJ1-1; a possible D gene is TRBD1 (5 bases). Per the germline V gene, CDR1 is SGHAT and CDR2 is FQNNGV. The CDR3 runs to 12 residues. Deletions cut 2 bases from V and 7 bases from J, with 8 bases between. For the CDR3, the DNA is TGTGCCAGCAGCTTATCGGGGGGTGAAGCTTTCTTT. Its translation is CASSLSGGEAFF.

Notes on this clonotype: An end of the junction does not agree with germline; a read error may underlie this. The chain links TRBV5-6 to TRBJ2-6; D might be TRBD1 (5 bases). In germline, CDR1 is SGHDT, CDR2 YYEEEE. This CDR3 comprises 15 residues. Written as DNA, the CDR3 is TGTGCCAGCAGGTTGGGGCACTCTGGGGCCAACGTCCTGACTTTC. Residues: CASRLGHSGANVLTF.

This clonotype was seen at least ten times. The V call is TRBV11-1, the J call TRBJ1-5; D not certain. The CDR3 has 19 residues. Deletions cut 5 bases from V and 0 bases from J, with 23 bases between. The V gene's germline CDR1 is SGHAT and CDR2 FQDESV (reference sequence). The CDR3 protein is CASSHNTIPGENSNQPQHF. The CDR3 bases are TGTGCCAGCAGCCACAACACTATTCCGGGCGAAAATAGCAATCAGCCCCAGCATTTT.

This clonotype was seen at least ten times. The chain recombines TRBV12-3 or TRBV12-4 with TRBJ2-3; D ambiguous. CDR3 size: 15 residues. The ends were cut back, 5 bases at V and 4 bases at J, with 16 bases in the middle. The CDR3 nucleotides are TGTGCCAGCAGTCCCCCGCCTCCTCTGGCAGATACGCAGTATTTT. Its protein is CASSPPPPLADTQYF.

This clonotype was recorded many times. This sequence joins TRBV9 and TRBJ2-3, with D perhaps matching TRBD2 (7 bases). The CDR3 sequence is 20 residues long. The V gene's germline CDR1 is SGDLS and CDR2 YYNGEE. V was pared by 0 bases and J by 1 base, with 24 bases between. The CDR3 is CASSVGGPFRLAGGTDTQYF. The CDR3 region has the DNA TGTGCCAGCAGCGTAGGGGGGCCCTTCCGACTAGCCGGAGGCACAGATACGCAGTATTTT.

This clonotype rates as medium-sized. The chain couples TRBV2 to TRBJ2-3, with D perhaps given as TRBD1 or TRBD2 (5 bases each). In germline, CDR1 is SNHLY, CDR2 FYNNEI. The ends were cut back, 4 bases at V and 0 bases at J, with 8 bases in the middle. This CDR3 region has 14 residues. As DNA, the CDR3 is TGTGCCAGCAGTGGCTGGGACAGCACAGATACGCAGTATTTT. Translation: CASSGWDSTDTQYF.

In its sample, this clonotype was seen a few times. The chain recombines TRBV29-1 with TRBJ2-7, with TRBD2 identical over 14 bases. The CDR3 covers 17 residues. Germline V gene data show CDR1 as SQVTM and CDR2 as ANQGSEA. With V trimmed by 1 base and J by 6 bases, 11 bases remained unmatched. Here the CDR3 reads CSVEGTSGGPLPSEQYF. In DNA, the CDR3 is TGCAGCGTTGAAGGGACTAGCGGGGGGCCCCTCCCGAGCGAGCAGTACTTC.

This clonotype has a count of ten or more. The V call is TRBV4-3, the J call TRBJ1-2, with D perhaps matching TRBD1 (5 bases). V lost 5 bases to trimming and J lost 7 bases, with 14 bases between them. CDR3 length: 13 residues. CDR1 and CDR2 from the germline V gene are LGHNA and YSLEER. The DNA for the CDR3 is TGCGCCAGCAGCTTACAGGAAGGACGTGGCTACACCTTC. Translated, it gives CASSLQEGRGYTF.

This clonotype was found a few times. The V call is TRBV5-4, the J call TRBJ2-7; maybe TRBD2 (6 bases). Germline lookup yields CDR1 SGHNT and CDR2 YYREEE (reference sequence). This CDR3 has 12 residues. V was pared by 3 bases and J by 3 bases, with 7 bases between. CDR3 nucleotide sequence: TGTGCCAGCAGCTCGGAGGGCTACGAGCAGTACTTC. This gives the protein CASSSEGYEQYF.

This clonotype has a count of ten or more. The chain uses TRBV9 and TRBJ2-2; maybe TRBD2 (5 bases). V shed 3 bases and J shed 4 bases, with 13 bases lying between them. Germline-derived CDR1 and CDR2 are SGDLS and YYNGEE. The CDR3 extends over 15 amino acids. In DNA, the CDR3 is TGTGCCAGCAGCGCCCGGGGAGTTATCACCGGGGAGCTGTTTTTT. Amino acids: CASSARGVITGELFF.

This clonotype came up a few times. The gene calls are TRBV12-3 or TRBV12-4 and TRBJ1-2; D unresolved. Trimming took 4 bases from V and 7 from J, leaving 10 bases between them. The CDR3 has 12 residues. CDR3 bases: TGTGCCAGCAGTTCCCCACCCGGTGGCTACACCTTC. It codes for CASSSPPGGYTF.

This clonotype was found many times. This chain uses TRBV6-5 with TRBJ2-2, with 7 bases that match TRBD2. Germline V gene data show CDR1 as MNHEY and CDR2 as SVGAGI. Losses at the gene ends were 6 bases for V and 2 bases for J; bases not matched to a gene: 9. The CDR3 is made up of 16 amino acids. The CDR3 bases are TGTGCCAGCAGCCCTCCGGGACTAATAAACACCGGGGAGCTGTTTTTT. This encodes CASSPPGLINTGELFF.

In this sample, this clonotype turned up a few times. The chain combines TRBV12-3 or TRBV12-4 with TRBJ1-5; no clear D. V lost 2 bases to trimming and J lost 0 bases, with 2 bases between them. The CDR3 has 13 residues. CDR3: CASSLNSNQPQHF. Here the CDR3 DNA reads TGTGCCAGCAGTTTAAATAGCAATCAGCCCCAGCATTTT.

This clonotype was detected ten times or more. This chain's CDR3 is CASSLGPGHSNQPQHF. In DNA, the CDR3 is TGTGCCAGCAGCTTAGGCCCGGGACATAGCAATCAGCCCCAGCATTTT. The chain links TRBV5-6 to TRBJ1-5; perhaps TRBD1 as D (6 bases). Looked up from germline, CDR1 is SGHDT and CDR2 is YYEEEE. V gave up 2 bases and J gave up 0 bases, with 12 bases separating them. This CDR3 has 16 amino acids.

This clonotype has a count of ten or more. V and J are TRBV20-1 and TRBJ1-4; D is perhaps TRBD1 (5 bases). Germline CDR1 is DFQATT and CDR2 is SNEGSKA (reference sequence). The V gene lost 4 bases and the J gene lost 8 bases, with 17 bases spanning the gap. The CDR3 consists of 14 residues. CDR3 sequence (DNA): TGCAGTGCTAAAACAGGCCTGGGGTTCGAAAAACTGTTTTTT. It specifies CSAKTGLGFEKLFF.

In this sample, this clonotype is medium-sized. The V gene is TRBV30, the J gene TRBJ1-1; D remains ambiguous. CDR1 is GTSNPN, CDR2 SVGIG, per germline (reference sequence). The CDR3 runs to 12 residues. V shed 7 bases and J shed 1 base, with 10 bases lying between them. CDR3 protein: CALNIGNTEAFF. In nucleotides, the CDR3 is TGTGCCTTAAACATAGGGAACACTGAAGCTTTCTTT.

This clonotype was detected many times. The chain employs TRBV2 and TRBJ1-2, with a possible D match to TRBD1 (6 bases). Trimming removed 3 bases at V and 2 bases at J, with 16 bases between. The CDR3 spans 16 residues. In germline, CDR1 is SNHLY, CDR2 FYNNEI. CDR3 region: CASSESTGSMNYGYTF. CDR3 sequence (DNA): TGTGCCAGCAGTGAGTCCACAGGGTCGATGAACTATGGCTACACCTTC.

This clonotype showed up many times. The chain employs TRBV7-2 and TRBJ1-4; a possible D gene is TRBD1 (5 bases). Germline V gene lookup returns CDR1 SGHTA and CDR2 FQGNSA. CDR3 length: 15 residues. V lost 1 base and J lost 8, with 14 bases in between. The CDR3 nucleotides read TGTGCCAGCAGCTTAGATTCGGGGGAGGTCGAAAAACTGTTTTTT. The encoded protein is CASSLDSGEVEKLFF.

By proportion, this clonotype is medium-sized (0.01 to 0.1%). The chain carries TRBV14 and TRBJ2-5; D gene ambiguous. Germline V gives CDR1 SGHDN, CDR2 FVKESK. This CDR3 is built from 12 residues. The germline V and J ends were trimmed by 0 bases and 4 bases, with 3 bases remaining between them. Written as DNA, the CDR3 is TGTGCCAGCAGCCAAGATGGAGAGACCCAGTACTTC. Protein sequence: CASSQDGETQYF.

The rearrangement uses TRBV12-3 or TRBV12-4 and TRBJ1-2, with 7 bases fitting TRBD1. The CDR3 has 12 residues. V shed 5 bases and J 6 bases; nucleotides not matched to a gene: 3. The CDR3 coding sequence is TGTGCCAGCAGTACCGGGACAGATGGCTACACCTTC. Translating it yields CASSTGTDGYTF.

This clonotype was observed many times. The CDR3 sequence is CASSEPAGYSTDTYNEQFF. The CDR3 bases are TGTGCCAGCAGTGAACCGGCAGGGTATTCGACGGATACCTACAATGAGCAGTTCTTC. The J gene is TRBJ2-1, the V gene TRBV2, with a tentative D call TRBD1 (5 bases). This CDR3 contains 19 residues. The germline gives CDR1 SNHLY, CDR2 FYNNEI. V was pared by 2 bases and J by 2 bases, with 22 bases between.

By proportion, this clonotype is medium-sized. The CDR3 DNA reads TGTGCCACCGGGGTCCCCCGCGCCGGTGGCTACACCTTC. This codes for CATGVPRAGGYTF. J is TRBJ1-2 and V is TRBV6-5; unclear D gene. Germline V lookup: CDR1 MNHEY, CDR2 SVGAGI. V shed 10 bases and J shed 7 bases, with 19 bases lying between them. This CDR3 has 13 amino acids.

This clonotype was seen at least ten times. This chain joins TRBV7-6 and TRBJ2-5, with D possibly being TRBD1 (6 bases). The CDR3 is 15 residues long. V was pared by 2 bases and J by 2 bases, with 12 bases between. Germline V CDR1 and CDR2: SGHVS, FNYEAQ. CDR3 in amino acids: CASSLNRAFQETQYF. CDR3 sequence (DNA): TGTGCCAGCAGCTTAAACAGGGCCTTTCAAGAGACCCAGTACTTC.

The V and J genes are TRBV30 and TRBJ2-4; D gene uncertain. From germline, CDR1 is GTSNPN and CDR2 SVGIG (reference sequence). The V end was cut by 2 bases, the J end by 7 bases, with 12 bases between. The CDR3 extends over 13 amino acids. In DNA, the CDR3 is TGTGCCTGGAGTTGGAGCAGCCAGAACATTCAGTACTTC. As protein: CAWSWSSQNIQYF.